The T cell receptor beta chain described here comes from a study of somatic mutations in cytotoxic T cells in rheumatoid arthritis. This CDR3 spans 11 amino acids. CDR1 is SGHRS, CDR2 YFSETQ, per germline. Trimming removed 4 bases from V and 3 bases from J, with 4 bases in between. TCRdb's table, derived via immunoSEQ multiplex PCR, lists solely in-frame clones and lacks some. This sample has under 20,000 clones, with about 74% found just once. The sequenced sample consisted of CD8+ T cells sorted from blood. The chain is built from TRBV5-1 and TRBJ1-2; D is ambiguous. This receptor was taken from an adult with rheumatoid arthritis. The CDR3 here is CASSRDYGYTF. The CDR3 DNA reads TGCGCCAGCAGCCGGGACTATGGCTACACCTTC.